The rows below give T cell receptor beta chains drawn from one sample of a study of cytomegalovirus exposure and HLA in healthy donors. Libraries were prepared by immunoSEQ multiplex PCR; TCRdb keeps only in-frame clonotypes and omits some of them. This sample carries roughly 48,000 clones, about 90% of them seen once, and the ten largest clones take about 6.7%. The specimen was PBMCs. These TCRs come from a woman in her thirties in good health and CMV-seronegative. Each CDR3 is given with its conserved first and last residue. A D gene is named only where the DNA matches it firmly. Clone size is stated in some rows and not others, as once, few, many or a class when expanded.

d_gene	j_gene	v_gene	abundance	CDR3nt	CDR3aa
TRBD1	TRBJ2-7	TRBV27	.	TGTGCCAGCAGTTTGAGCAGGGGGCTCCCTTACGAGCAGTACTTC	CASSLSRGLPYEQYF
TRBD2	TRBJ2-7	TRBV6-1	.	TGTGCCAGCAGTGGGCTTAAGACTAGCGGGATGGCTTACGAGCAGTACTTC	CASSGLKTSGMAYEQYF
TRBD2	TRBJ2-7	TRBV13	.	TGTGCCAGCACCGGCCGCGGTAGCGGGAGGGACGAGCAGTACTTC	CASTGRGSGRDEQYF
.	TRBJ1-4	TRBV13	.	TGTGCCAGCAGCTTAGGGGGGGCTGGAGAAAAACTGTTTTTT	CASSLGGAGEKLFF
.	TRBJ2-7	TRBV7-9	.	TGTGCCAGCAGCTTGCAACTAGCCCGGGAGCAGTACTTC	CASSLQLAREQYF
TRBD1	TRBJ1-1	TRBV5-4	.	TGTGCCAGCAGCCTCAGACAGGGAGACACTGAAGCTTTCTTT	CASSLRQGDTEAFF
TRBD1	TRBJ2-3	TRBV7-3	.	TGTGCCAGCAGCTCCCGACAGGGGGGTAACACAGATACGCAGTATTTT	CASSSRQGGNTDTQYF
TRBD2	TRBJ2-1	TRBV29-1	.	TGCAGCGCCGGGACTAGCGGGAGGGCTAGCTCCTACAATGAGCAGTTCTTC	CSAGTSGRASSYNEQFF
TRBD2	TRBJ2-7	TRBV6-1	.	TGTGCCAGCAAGCTCCATAGCGGGAGCTCCTACGAGCAGTACTTC	CASKLHSGSSYEQYF
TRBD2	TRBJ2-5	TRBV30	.	TGTGCCTGGAGTACCCTCGGGAGGATGGAGACCCAGTACTTC	CAWSTLGRMETQYF
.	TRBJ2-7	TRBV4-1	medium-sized	TGCGCCAGCAGCCAGAGGCAAGGCTACGAGCAGTACTTC	CASSQRQGYEQYF
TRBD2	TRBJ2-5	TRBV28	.	TGTGCCAGCAGGGGGACTAGCCTTCCAGAGACCCAGTACTTC	CASRGTSLPETQYF
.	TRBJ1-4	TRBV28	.	TGTGCCAGCACCTTGGAGGGAGGGGCAACTAATGAAAAACTGTTTTTT	CASTLEGGATNEKLFF
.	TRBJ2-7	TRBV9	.	TGTGCCAGCAGCGCAAGGGAGGCTCTGGGCTACGAGCAGTACTTC	CASSAREALGYEQYF
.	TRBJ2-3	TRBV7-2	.	TGTGCCAGCAGCGCCCGACAGGAGAGCACAGATACGCAGTATTTT	CASSARQESTDTQYF
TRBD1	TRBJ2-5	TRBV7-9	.	TGTGCCAGCAGCTTTCCTCGGACAGGGGACGAGACCCAGTACTTC	CASSFPRTGDETQYF
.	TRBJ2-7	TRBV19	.	TGTGCCAGTAACCCGACAGATACCCTGAGGTTGTACTTC	CASNPTDTLRLYF
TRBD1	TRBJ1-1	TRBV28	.	TGTGCCAGCAGGGAAACAGGGGCCCTCACTGAAGCTTTCTTT	CASRETGALTEAFF
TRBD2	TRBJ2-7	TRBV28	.	TGTGCCAGCAGTTTAGTAGCGGGAGTTAACTACGAGCAGTACTTC	CASSLVAGVNYEQYF
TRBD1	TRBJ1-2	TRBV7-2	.	TGTGCCAGCAGCTTAGGGGGACAGAACTATGGCTACACCTTC	CASSLGGQNYGYTF
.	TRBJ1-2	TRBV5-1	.	TGCGCCAGCAGCTTGGCGGGAAATAACTATGGCTACACCTTC	CASSLAGNNYGYTF
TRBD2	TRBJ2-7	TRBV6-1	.	TGTGCCAGCACCAGGATACTAGCGGAATACGAGCAGTACTTC	CASTRILAEYEQYF
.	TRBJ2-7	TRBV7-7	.	TGTGCTAGCAGCTTAGCGGAGTCCTACGAGCAGTACTTC	CASSLAESYEQYF
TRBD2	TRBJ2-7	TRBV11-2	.	TGTGCCAGCAGCTTAGTTGGTCTGCGGGAGGGCAGGAACGAGCAGTACTTC	CASSLVGLREGRNEQYF
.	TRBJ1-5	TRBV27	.	TGTGCCAGCAGTTTAGTATTCGGTGGTCAGCCCCAGCATTTT	CASSLVFGGQPQHF
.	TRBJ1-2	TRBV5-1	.	TGCGCCAGCAGCTTGATCGACAGAGACTATGGCTACACCTTC	CASSLIDRDYGYTF
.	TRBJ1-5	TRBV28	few	TGTGCCAGCAGTTTAGAGCAGCCCCAGCATTTT	CASSLEQPQHF
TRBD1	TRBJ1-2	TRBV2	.	TGTGCCAGCAGTGTCTCCGGGACAGTAAATGGCTACACCTTC	CASSVSGTVNGYTF
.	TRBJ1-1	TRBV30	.	TGTGCCTGGAGTCCTCTGTCGGGGTACGACACTGAAGCTTTCTTT	CAWSPLSGYDTEAFF
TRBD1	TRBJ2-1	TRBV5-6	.	TGTGCCAGCAGCTCCCGACAGGGTCCCAAGTTCGAGCAGTTCTTC	CASSSRQGPKFEQFF
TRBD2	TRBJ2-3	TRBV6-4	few	TGTGCCAGCGCCCTAGCGGCCAGCACAGATACGCAGTATTTT	CASALAASTDTQYF
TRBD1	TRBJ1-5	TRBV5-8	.	TGTGCCAGCAGCTCGGACAGGGGGTGGCTAGGCAATCAGCCCCAGCATTTT	CASSSDRGWLGNQPQHF
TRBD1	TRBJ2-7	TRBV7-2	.	TGTGCCAGCAGCCTACGCCGGCTCTCCGGGACAGGGGAGGCCTACGAGCAGTACTTC	CASSLRRLSGTGEAYEQYF
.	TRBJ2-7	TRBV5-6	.	TGTGCCAGCAGCTCGCCGGGACAAGGATCAGTCTACGAGCAGTACTTC	CASSSPGQGSVYEQYF
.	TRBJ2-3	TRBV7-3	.	TGTGCCAGCAGCCGGGGGCGGGGGAGGGGACACACAGATACGCAGTATTTT	CASSRGRGRGHTDTQYF
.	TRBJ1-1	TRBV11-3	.	TGCGCCAGCAGCCCTACTCGGGGGGCCACTGAAGCTTTCTTT	CASSPTRGATEAFF
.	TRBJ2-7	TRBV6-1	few	TGTGCCAGCAGTGGGGACTGGTCTAGGGAGCAGTACTTC	CASSGDWSREQYF
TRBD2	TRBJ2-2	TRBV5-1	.	TGCGCCAGCAGGTGGGCTAGCGGATCTCCGGGCACCGGGGAGCTGTTTTTT	CASRWASGSPGTGELFF
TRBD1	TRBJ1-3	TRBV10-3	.	TGTGCCATCAGTCGACAGGGGGGACTTGGAAACACCATATATTTT	CAISRQGGLGNTIYF
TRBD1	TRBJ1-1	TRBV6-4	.	TGTGCCAGCAGTGACACAGGGGACAGGGAATCTGAAGCTTTCTTT	CASSDTGDRESEAFF
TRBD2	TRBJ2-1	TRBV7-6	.	TGTGCCAGCAGCTTAGTACTCCGGGGGAGGGCGCGGAATGAGCAGTTCTTC	CASSLVLRGRARNEQFF
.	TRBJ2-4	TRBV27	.	TGTGCCAGCAGTTTAGAGTGGGGCTTCGGGAACATTCAGTACTTC	CASSLEWGFGNIQYF
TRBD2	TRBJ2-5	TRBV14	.	TGTCTAACTAATCCATCCGGGAGGAGGGAGGAGACCCAGTACTTC	CLTNPSGRREETQYF
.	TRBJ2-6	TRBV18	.	TGTGCCAGCTCACCTAAGGGGGTAAAGTCTGGGGCCAACGTCCTGACTTTC	CASSPKGVKSGANVLTF
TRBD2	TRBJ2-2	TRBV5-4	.	TGTGCCAGCAGCCGGCTAGCGGGAGGGTTCGCCGGGGAGCTGTTTTTT	CASSRLAGGFAGELFF
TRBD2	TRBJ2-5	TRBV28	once	TGTGCCAGCAGTTTCGATAAAGCGGGGACCCAAGAGACCCAGTACTTC	CASSFDKAGTQETQYF
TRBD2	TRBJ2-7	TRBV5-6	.	TGTGCCAGCAGCTTGGCTCCGGGACTAGCGGCCTCCTACGAGCAGTACTTC	CASSLAPGLAASYEQYF
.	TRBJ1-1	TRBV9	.	TGTGCCAGCAGCGCCGGACAGAGGGACACTGAAGCTTTCTTT	CASSAGQRDTEAFF
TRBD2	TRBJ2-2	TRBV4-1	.	TGCGCCAGCAGCCAATGGACTAGCGGGAGTGCCGGGGAGCTGTTTTTT	CASSQWTSGSAGELFF
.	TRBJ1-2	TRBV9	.	TGTGCCAGCAGCAGGGGCAGTAACAGCTTGTGGTACACCTTC	CASSRGSNSLWYTF
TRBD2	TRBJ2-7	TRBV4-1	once	TGCGCCAGCAGCCAAGGTATAACGATGACTAGCGCCTTCTCCTACGAGCAGTACTTC	CASSQGITMTSAFSYEQYF
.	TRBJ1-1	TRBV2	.	TGTGCCAGCAGTCTCCGGGAATGGGACACTGAAGCTTTCTTT	CASSLREWDTEAFF
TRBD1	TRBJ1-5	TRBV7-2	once	TGTGCCAGCAGCTTAGGGGAGGACAGGACCCAGCATTTT	CASSLGEDRTQHF
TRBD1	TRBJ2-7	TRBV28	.	TGTGCCACCCTGAACCCGGGGACAGGGACCTACGAGCAGTACTTC	CATLNPGTGTYEQYF
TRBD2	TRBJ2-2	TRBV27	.	TGTGCCAGCAGTTTATTCCTCCTAGCGGGAGGGACCGGGGAGCTGTTTTTT	CASSLFLLAGGTGELFF